The 4 T cell receptor beta chains listed next were all sequenced from one sample in a study of beta chain features in type 1 diabetes. Overall study results and limits: Among all four CD4+ subsets, Type 1 diabetes patients had TCRB CDR3s that were moderately but significantly shorter.

Every bit of the isolated RNA underwent reverse transcription, so sequencing read expressed TCRB transcripts. The repertoire was sequenced with immunoSEQ multiplex PCR; TCRdb's copy has only in-frame clones and lacks some. The table has a few hundred thousand clones, roughly a tenth seen once. No cognate antigen is known for these TCRs. Sequencing was done on a sample of central memory CD4+ T cells from blood. These receptor sequences come from a man aged 30-40 years with type 1 diabetes.

Comment on this clone: The identical CDR3 is also encoded by other nucleotide sequences in the sample. The J gene is TRBJ2-3, the V gene TRBV7-3; 7 nucleotides align to TRBD1. The germline CDR1 and CDR2 sequences are SGHTA and FQGTGA. The CDR3 covers 14 residues. With V trimmed by 5 bases and J by 1 base, 3 bases remained unmatched. The CDR3 DNA is TGTGCCAGCAGCCCCGGACAGGGCACAGATACGCAGTATTTT. Translated, it gives CASSPGQGTDTQYF. The whole variable domain, remainder taken from reference TRBV7-3 and TRBJ2-3, is GAGVSQTPSNKVTEKGKYVELRCDPISGHTALYWYRQSLGQGPEFLIYFQGTGAADDSGLPNDRFFAVRPEGSVSTLKIQRTERGDSAVYLCASSPGQGTDTQYFGPGTRLTVL.

This clone has more than one count but fewer than ten. The V and J genes are TRBV6-5 and TRBJ2-5; D call uncertain. With 7 bases removed from V and 7 bases from J, the gap between germline ends came to 10 bases. This CDR3 is 11 amino acids long. Germline CDR1 MNHEY, CDR2 SVGAGI. CDR3 sequence (DNA): TGTGCCAGCACCTCCTCGGGGACCCAGTACTTC. This sequence encodes CASTSSGTQYF.

This chain uses TRBV5-4 with TRBJ2-7, with 7 bases aligning to TRBD2. Germline CDR1 reads SGHNT; CDR2 reads YYREEE (reference sequence). V shed 2 bases, J shed 6 bases, and the junction held 17 bases outside the gene matches. The CDR3 is 17 amino acids. The CDR3 region has the DNA TGTGCCAGCAGCTTAGCGGGCGGAGCGGGAATCTCCCCCGAGCAGTACTTC. Its protein product is CASSLAGGAGISPEQYF.

The V gene is TRBV5-1, the J gene TRBJ2-2; 7 positions match TRBD1. After removal of 4 bases from V and 2 bases from J, the junction contained 2 bases not matched to a gene. The V gene's germline CDR1 is SGHRS and CDR2 YFSETQ. The CDR3 spans 14 residues. CDR3 protein: CASSGTVNTGELFF. CDR3 sequence (DNA): TGCGCCAGCAGCGGGACAGTTAACACCGGGGAGCTGTTTTTT.